These 16 T cell receptor beta chains came from one sample sequenced in a study of blood T cell repertoires in COVID-19 (dated by TCRdb to about 2020). Libraries came from the immunoSEQ multiplex PCR assay. TCRdb provides this immuneACCESS table in a form limited to in-frame rearrangements. Some clones are lacking; in checked studies, under half of them reflect an unresolved V gene, and why the rest are absent is not known. This sample is represented by 120,000 or so clones; under 85% of them were singletons. The ten largest clones capture about 11% of the sample. The sequencing input was peripheral blood. These receptors came from a man aged 60 to 69 with acute or convalescent COVID-19.

The V call is TRBV7-8, the J call TRBJ1-1, with D maybe TRBD1 (5 bases). Germline CDR1 SGHVS, CDR2 FQNEAQ. V shed 8 bases and J shed 5 bases, with 18 bases lying between them. CDR3 length: 14 residues. The CDR3 here is CASRPGGEGTEAFF. The DNA of the CDR3 is TGTGCCAGCCGCCCGGGGGGGGAGGGGACTGAAGCTTTCTTT.

The chain carries TRBV7-2 and TRBJ2-5, with no clear D. This CDR3 region has 13 residues. V was trimmed by 5 bases and J by 4 bases, leaving 11 bases between them. CDR1 SGHTA and CDR2 FQGNSA come from the germline V gene. The DNA of the CDR3 is TGTGCCAGCAGCGCCGAGCCACTAGAGACCCAGTACTTC. Encoded protein: CASSAEPLETQYF.

The chain recombines TRBV27 with TRBJ2-7; TRBD2 matches at 7 bases. Germline-derived CDR1 and CDR2 are MNHEY and SMNVEV (reference sequence). The CDR3 has 13 amino acids. The trim removed 2 bases at V and 2 bases at J, leaving 0 bases unmatched. CDR3 sequence reads: CASSLAGAYEQYF. The CDR3, as DNA: TGTGCCAGCAGTTTAGCGGGAGCCTACGAGCAGTACTTC.

The chain couples TRBV27 to TRBJ1-2; tentative D call: TRBD1 (5 bases). V dropped 5 bases and J dropped 6 bases, with 19 bases sitting between them. Germline V lookup: CDR1 MNHEY, CDR2 SMNVEV (reference sequence). This CDR3 contains 15 residues. The CDR3 loop reads CASSPTPGPAHGYTF. The CDR3 DNA reads TGTGCCAGCAGTCCCACCCCAGGGCCCGCCCATGGCTACACCTTC.

The V call is TRBV30, the J call TRBJ1-4; 9 bases are shared with TRBD1. Germline trimming cut 0 bases from V and 6 bases from J; bases unmatched to any gene: 2. In germline, CDR1 is GTSNPN, CDR2 SVGIG (reference sequence). This CDR3 comprises 14 residues. The CDR3, as DNA: TGTGCCTGGAGTGTCGGACAGGGGCATGAAAAACTGTTTTTT. Its translation: CAWSVGQGHEKLFF.

The CDR3 DNA reads as TGTGCCAGCAGCGCAATGGCCAACACTGAAGCTTTCTTT. It is translated as CASSAMANTEAFF. The J gene is TRBJ1-1, the V gene TRBV7-3, with no clear D. Trimming left V 5 bases short and J 2 bases short, with 9 bases between. This CDR3 has 13 amino acids. Germline V lookup: CDR1 SGHTA, CDR2 FQGTGA.

Points on this clone: One junction end does not reproduce the germline sequence, and a read error may be involved. The chain is built from TRBV11-2 and TRBJ2-5; 9 bases fit TRBD2. Germline V gives CDR1 SGHAT, CDR2 FQNNGV. There are 14 residues in the CDR3. The CDR3 here is CASSLGGGGVPRNF. The CDR3 DNA reads TGTGCCAGCAGCTTAGGAGGCGGGGGGGTGCCACGGAACTTC. The full variable domain, rest sourced from reference TRBV11-2 and TRBJ2-5, is EAGVAQSPRYKIIEKRQSVAFWCNPISGHATLYWYQQILGQGPKLLIQFQNNGVVDDSQLPKDRFSAERLKGVDSTLKIQPAKLEDSAVYLCASSLGGGGVPRNFGPGTRLLVL.

The table lists this clone with a count of one. The chain recombines TRBV2 with TRBJ2-1; TRBD2 is a possible D gene (6 bases). Trimming stripped 8 bases from V and 11 bases from J, with 13 bases between. The length of the CDR3 is 11 residues. Germline CDR1 is SNHLY and CDR2 is FYNNEI. The CDR3 DNA follows: TGTGCCAGCCTGTATGGGGGGAAGCAGTTCTTC. Its translation is CASLYGGKQFF. Looking up the rest from reference TRBV2 and TRBJ2-1 gives the full variable domain: EPEVTQTPSHQVTQMGQEVILRCVPISNHLYFYWYRQILGQKVEFLVSFYNNEISEKSEIFDDQFSVERPDGSNFTLKIRSTKLEDSAMYFCASLYGGKQFFGPGTRLTVL.

V and J are TRBV30 and TRBJ2-5; D call uncertain. The CDR3 consists of 15 residues. Between the trimmed V and J ends, which lost 3 bases and 7 bases, there was a span of 21 bases. Germline V gene data show CDR1 as GTSNPN and CDR2 as SVGIG (reference sequence). CDR3 nucleotide sequence: TGTGCCTGGAGCCTAGATGCAACTGTAATAGGGACCCAGTACTTC. Amino acids: CAWSLDATVIGTQYF. Full variable domain (missing parts from reference TRBV30 and TRBJ2-5): SQTIHQWPATLVQPVGSPLSLECTVEGTSNPNLYWYRQAAGRGLQLLFYSVGIGQISSEVPQNLSASRPQDRQFILSSKKLLLSDSGFYLCAWSLDATVIGTQYFGPGTRLLVL.

The rearrangement joins TRBV7-8 to TRBJ1-1, with 10 bases identical to TRBD1. The CDR3 sequence is 13 residues long. V trimming: 6 bases; J trimming: 5 bases; junction bases outside the gene matches: 3. Germline CDR1 SGHVS, CDR2 FQNEAQ. CDR3 nucleotide sequence: TGTGCCAGCAGAGGACAGGGGGGTACTGAAGCTTTCTTT. As protein: CASRGQGGTEAFF.

The chain joins TRBV28 to TRBJ2-1; D unresolved. The CDR3 is 13 amino acids. Germline V gene lookup returns CDR1 MDHEN and CDR2 SYDVKM. The ends were cut back, 3 bases at V and 7 bases at J, with 10 bases in the middle. The CDR3 nucleotides are TGTGCCAGCAGTTTGGGCAGTGGAAATGAGCAGTTCTTC. Protein product: CASSLGSGNEQFF.

The chain carries TRBV21-1 and TRBJ1-5; the D call of TRBD1 is as the table states it, not checked on the DNA. TRBV21-1 is marked as a pseudogene. This CDR3 spans 14 amino acids. As DNA, the CDR3 is TGTGCCAGCAGCCTGGACAGGGGGACGGGGCCCCAGCATTTT. Residues: CASSLDRGTGPQHF.

The count of this clone is one. V gene TRBV24-1 combines with J gene TRBJ2-7; TRBD2 aligns across 7 bases. This CDR3 is 14 amino acids long. Per germline, CDR1 KGHDR and CDR2 SFDVKD. The J segment lost 1 base and the V segment lost 5 bases, leaving 4 bases of the junction unmatched. The CDR3 DNA follows: TGTGCCACCAGTGTCGGCGGGAGTTCCTACGAGCAGTACTTC. Amino acids: CATSVGGSSYEQYF.

The chain carries TRBV5-1 and TRBJ1-1; 8 bases fit TRBD1. V was pared by 5 bases and J by 4 bases, with 4 bases of the junction left unmatched. Germline CDR1 and CDR2: SGHRS and YFSETQ. The CDR3 is 13 residues long. CDR3 in amino acids: CASSRGQVTEAFF. For the CDR3, the DNA is TGCGCCAGCAGTAGGGGACAGGTCACTGAAGCTTTCTTT.

The chain joins TRBV10-2 to TRBJ1-2; 9 nucleotides line up with TRBD1. The ends lost 6 bases at V and 3 bases at J; junction bases unmatched: 5. The CDR3 runs to 14 residues. CDR1 is WSHSY and CDR2 is SAAADI in the germline V gene. The CDR3 loop reads CASRPGQGHYGYTF. The CDR3 DNA reads as TGCGCCAGCAGGCCAGGACAGGGGCACTATGGCTACACCTTC.

V gene TRBV7-3 combines with J gene TRBJ2-1; possibly TRBD2 for D (6 bases). The V gene's germline CDR1 is SGHTA and CDR2 FQGTGA. The V end lost 2 bases, the J end lost 6 bases, and 14 bases lay between the germline ends. The CDR3 is made up of 15 amino acids. The CDR3 DNA is TGTGCCAGCAGCTTATCCGGGGGTGGTGGCAATGAGCAGTTCTTC. This translates into CASSLSGGGGNEQFF.